The following is a T cell receptor (beta chain) sequence with its context. This sample was taken from a study of control samples from healthy donors and cancer patients. Clones were sequenced by immunoSEQ multiplex PCR, and TCRdb holds only the in-frame ones, with some missing. The sample consists of about 55,000 clones, almost 96% of them appearing once. The J segment lost 4 bases and the V segment lost 4 bases, leaving 6 bases of the junction unmatched. The CDR3 contains 16 residues. Germline CDR1 is LGHDT and CDR2 is YNNKEL (reference sequence). This clonotype was obtained from a woman under 40 in good health. The sequencing input was blood. This chain uses TRBV3-1 (or the pseudogene TRBV3-2) with TRBJ2-5; TRBD2 agrees at 13 bases. The CDR3 region is CASSLRTSGSGETQYF. In nucleotides, the CDR3 is TGTGCCAGCAGCCTCCGGACTAGCGGGAGCGGAGAGACCCAGTACTTC.